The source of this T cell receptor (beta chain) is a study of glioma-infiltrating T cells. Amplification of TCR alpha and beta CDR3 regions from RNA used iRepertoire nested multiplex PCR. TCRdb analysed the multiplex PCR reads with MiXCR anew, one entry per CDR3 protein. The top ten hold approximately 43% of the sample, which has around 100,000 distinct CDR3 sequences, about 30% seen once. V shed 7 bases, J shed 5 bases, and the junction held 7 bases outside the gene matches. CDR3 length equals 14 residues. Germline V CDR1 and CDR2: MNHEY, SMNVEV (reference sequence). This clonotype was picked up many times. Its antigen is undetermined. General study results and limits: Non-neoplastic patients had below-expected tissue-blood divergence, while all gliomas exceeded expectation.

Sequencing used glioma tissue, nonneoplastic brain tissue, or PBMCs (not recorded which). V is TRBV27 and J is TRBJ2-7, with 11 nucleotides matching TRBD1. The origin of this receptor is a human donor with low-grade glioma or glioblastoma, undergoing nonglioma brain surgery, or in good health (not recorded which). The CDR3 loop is CASTRGTGGNEQYF. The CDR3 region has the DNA TGTGCCAGCACCCGGGGGACAGGGGGGAACGAGCAGTACTTC.